Presented here are 31 T cell receptor beta chains from one specimen sequenced in a study of CD8 T cells in Susac syndrome. It was with random hexamers that 0.5 to 1 ug RNA was reverse transcribed. One entry per CDR3 protein results from TCRdb running MiXCR on the immunoSEQ multiplex PCR reads. Among approximately 280,000 distinct CDR3 sequences listed, approximately 84% were seen once. Sequencing was done on a sample of CD8+ T cells from PBMCs. These receptors were taken from a human donor with multiple sclerosis.

The V call is TRBV7-8, the J call TRBJ2-7, with D maybe TRBD1 (6 bases). CDR3 length equals 15 residues. Germline V gene sequence: CDR1 SGHVS, CDR2 FQNEAQ. V shed 4 bases and J shed 3 bases, with 16 bases lying between them. CDR3 DNA sequence: TGTGCCAGCAGCTCTGTCAACCTACAGGGCTACGAGCAGTACTTC. This gives the protein CASSSVNLQGYEQYF.

In DNA, the CDR3 is TGCAGTGCTAGATCTTTCGACGGGTCTGGGGCGCAGTACTTC. Protein sequence: CSARSFDGSGAQYF. The V gene is TRBV20-1, the J gene TRBJ2-7; TRBD1 is a possible D gene (5 bases). CDR1 is DFQATT and CDR2 is SNEGSKA in the germline V gene (reference sequence). CDR3 length: 14 residues. The ends were cut back, 2 bases at V and 9 bases at J, with 20 bases in the middle.

This clonotype has only one observation. The chain carries TRBV20-1 and TRBJ2-2, with 13 bases that match TRBD2. Germline V gene lookup returns CDR1 DFQATT and CDR2 SNEGSKA (reference sequence). The length of the CDR3 is 15 residues. Germline trimming cut 5 bases from V and 5 bases from J; bases unmatched to any gene: 5. The CDR3 is CSAYGLAGVTGELFF. The CDR3 DNA follows: TGCAGTGCTTACGGACTAGCGGGAGTTACCGGGGAGCTGTTTTTT.

V and J are TRBV11-2 and TRBJ2-2, with TRBD2 as a possible D gene (6 bases). Trimming shortened V by 3 bases and J by 5 bases, and 10 bases separated the two germline ends. Germline lookup yields CDR1 SGHAT and CDR2 FQNNGV. The length of the CDR3 is 14 residues. CDR3 loop: CASSFSGQTGELFF. The CDR3 DNA follows: TGTGCCAGCAGCTTTAGCGGTCAAACCGGGGAGCTGTTTTTT.

V and J are TRBV12-3 or TRBV12-4 and TRBJ1-5; D ambiguous. This CDR3 contains 17 residues. V was pared by 2 bases and J by 0 bases, with 14 bases between. The CDR3 reads CASSLLHSPHSNQPQHF. Here the CDR3 DNA reads TGTGCCAGCAGTTTACTTCACAGCCCGCATAGCAATCAGCCCCAGCATTTT.

The V and J genes are TRBV7-6 and TRBJ2-7; no reliable D call. This CDR3 has 14 residues. V was pared by 4 bases and J by 3 bases, with 13 bases between. The germline V gene encodes CDR1 SGHVS and CDR2 FNYEAQ. This chain's CDR3 is CASSSLGPIYEQYF. Written as DNA, the CDR3 is TGTGCCAGCAGCTCCCTAGGGCCCATCTACGAGCAGTACTTC.

The gene calls are TRBV25-1 and TRBJ1-4; D gene unclear. Looked up from germline, CDR1 is MGHDK and CDR2 is SYGVNS. The CDR3 covers 13 residues. The V end lost 3 bases, the J end lost 4 bases, and 6 bases lay between the germline ends. This CDR3 is CASSETFNEKLFF. The CDR3 coding sequence is TGTGCCAGCAGTGAGACGTTTAATGAAAAACTGTTTTTT.

The chain's CDR3 is CASTDRQGTVEAFF. CDR3 coding DNA: TGTGCCAGTACGGACAGGCAGGGCACCGTTGAAGCTTTCTTT. This chain connects TRBV2 to TRBJ1-1, with 7 bases fitting TRBD1. V was clipped by 9 bases and J by 7 bases; unmatched bases: 14. Germline values: CDR1 SNHLY, CDR2 FYNNEI. The CDR3 extends over 14 amino acids.

This chain joins TRBV6-5 and TRBJ1-1; no definite D call. CDR3 length: 14 residues. Germline CDR1 is MNHEY and CDR2 is SVGAGI. V was shortened by 1 base and J by 6 bases, with 12 bases between the two germline ends. The CDR3 DNA reads TGTGCCAGCAGTTACTTTGTCGGGCAGCCTGAAGCTTTCTTT. Amino acids: CASSYFVGQPEAFF.

This chain joins TRBV29-1 and TRBJ1-2, with a tentative D call TRBD1 (5 bases). V gave up 3 bases and J gave up 2 bases, with 19 bases separating them. The CDR3 length is 16 residues. CDR1 is SQVTM and CDR2 is ANQGSEA in the germline V gene. In DNA, the CDR3 is TGCAGCGTTGATGCGGTGAACCGGGACGTCAACTATGGCTACACCTTC. Protein sequence: CSVDAVNRDVNYGYTF.

This chain uses TRBV30 with TRBJ2-3, with TRBD2 matching over 10 bases. Trimming removed 7 bases from V and 0 bases from J; junction bases left unmatched: 7. Germline V gene data show CDR1 as GTSNPN and CDR2 as SVGIG (reference sequence). This CDR3 has 15 residues. CDR3 in DNA: TGTGCCTCCCTCCAGCGGGAGGGGAGCACAGATACGCAGTATTTT. This encodes CASLQREGSTDTQYF.

V gene TRBV12-2 combines with J gene TRBJ1-6; the table's D gene call, TRBD1, was not cross checked with the DNA. TRBV12-2 corresponds to a pseudogene. This CDR3 contains 15 residues. CDR3: CASRLPRQGPSPLHF. The DNA of the CDR3 is TGTGCAAGTCGCTTACCACGACAGGGGCCTTCACCCCTCCACTTT.

This chain links TRBV15 with TRBJ2-7, with D perhaps TRBD1 or TRBD2 (6 bases each). With 5 bases removed from V and 0 bases from J, the gap between germline ends came to 20 bases. CDR1 and CDR2 (germline): LNHNV, YYDKDF (reference sequence). CDR3 length: 17 residues. The CDR3 here is CATSDTQGTQPSYEQYF. The CDR3 bases are TGTGCCACCAGCGACACTCAGGGGACTCAACCCTCCTACGAGCAGTACTTC.

The rearrangement links TRBV9 to TRBJ2-2; 7 bases are shared with TRBD2. V trimming: 0 bases; J trimming: 5 bases; junction bases outside the gene matches: 10. The germline CDR1 and CDR2 sequences are SGDLS and YYNGEE. The CDR3 has 17 residues. The CDR3 spells CASSVALAAQGTGELFF. The DNA for the CDR3 is TGTGCCAGCAGCGTAGCGCTAGCGGCCCAAGGGACCGGGGAGCTGTTTTTT.

This clonotype was recorded only once. This rearrangement joins TRBV9 to TRBJ2-2, with 7 bases matching TRBD2. With 5 bases clipped from V and 2 bases from J, the junction kept 0 bases outside the gene matches. The germline CDR1 and CDR2 sequences are SGDLS and YYNGEE. The CDR3 runs 13 residues. The CDR3, as DNA: TGTGCCAGCAGAGCGGGAAACACCGGGGAGCTGTTTTTT. This codes for CASRAGNTGELFF.

Here the CDR3 reads CAWIDLGSYNEQFF. The CDR3 DNA reads TGTGCCTGGATCGACTTGGGCTCCTACAATGAGCAGTTCTTC. The rearrangement joins TRBV30 to TRBJ2-1; D is unclear. This CDR3 is built from 14 residues. V lost 4 bases and J 0 bases, leaving 10 bases between the germline ends. Germline values: CDR1 GTSNPN, CDR2 SVGIG (reference sequence).

The chain employs TRBV7-2 and TRBJ2-7; 10 bases map to TRBD2. This CDR3 contains 19 residues. The germline gives CDR1 SGHTA, CDR2 FQGNSA. The junction had 14 bases not matched to a gene; V was cut back by 2 bases and J by 1 base. In nucleotides, the CDR3 is TGTGCCAGCAGCTTACCCATCGCCCCTAGCGGGAGCGGTTCCTACGAGCAGTACTTC. It codes for CASSLPIAPSGSGSYEQYF.

V gene TRBV5-5 combines with J gene TRBJ1-2; no clear D. V lost 0 bases and J 7 bases, leaving 10 bases between the germline ends. The CDR3 is 13 amino acids. Germline CDR1 reads SGHKS; CDR2 reads YYEKEE (reference sequence). The CDR3 nucleotides read TGTGCCAGCAGCTTGGCATCAGGCCGTGGCTACACCTTC. Protein sequence: CASSLASGRGYTF.

The gene calls are TRBV12-3 or TRBV12-4 and TRBJ2-6, with unresolved D. This CDR3 region has 13 residues. V lost 7 bases, J lost 5 bases, and 9 bases lay in between. CDR3 sequence reads: CASTLSRANVLTF. The CDR3, as DNA: TGTGCCAGCACCCTTTCCCGGGCCAACGTCCTGACTTTC.

The chain links TRBV7-6 to TRBJ2-1, with 10 bases identical to TRBD2. The CDR3 loop spans 15 amino acids. Germline CDR1 is SGHVS and CDR2 is FNYEAQ. With V trimmed by 0 bases and J by 10 bases, 6 bases remained unmatched. The CDR3 DNA reads as TGTGCCAGCAGCTTAGCAGCGGGAGGGTTCAGGGAGCAGTTCTTC. Protein: CASSLAAGGFREQFF.

The CDR3 sequence is CASGLVNRGPGNEQFF. The DNA for the CDR3 is TGTGCTAGTGGTTTGGTAAATAGGGGACCCGGCAATGAGCAGTTCTTC. The V and J genes are TRBV12-5 and TRBJ2-1, with D possibly called TRBD1 or TRBD2 (5 bases each). Germline CDR1 and CDR2: LGHNT and FRNRAP. The CDR3 runs 16 residues. V dropped 0 bases and J dropped 6 bases, with 15 bases sitting between them. The full variable domain, with the rest looked up from reference TRBV12-5 and TRBJ2-1, is DARVTQTPRHKVTEMGQEVTMRCQPILGHNTVFWYRQTMMQGLELLAYFRNRAPLDDSGMPKDRFSAEMPDATLATLKIQPSEPRDSAVYFCASGLVNRGPGNEQFFGPGTRLTVL.

The V and J genes are TRBV27 and TRBJ1-3, with D maybe TRBD1 (5 bases). CDR1 and CDR2 from the germline V gene are MNHEY and SMNVEV (reference sequence). The CDR3 loop spans 15 amino acids. The V and J ends lost 0 bases and 0 bases respectively, with 6 bases between them. CDR3 in DNA: TGTGCCAGCAGTTTATCGGGGCCCTCTGGAAACACCATATATTTT. This encodes CASSLSGPSGNTIYF.

CDR3 in amino acids: CATSRDRGKGPSGNTIYF. The CDR3 DNA sequence: TGTGCCACCAGCAGAGACCGGGGCAAGGGGCCCTCTGGAAACACCATATATTTT. The rearrangement uses TRBV15 and TRBJ1-3; possibly TRBD1 for D (5 bases). Germline loops: CDR1 LNHNV, CDR2 YYDKDF (reference sequence). With 0 bases removed from V and 0 bases from J, the gap between germline ends came to 15 bases. The CDR3 extends over 18 amino acids.

The gene calls are TRBV4-2 and TRBJ2-5; TRBD2 might be the D (6 bases). Germline V gives CDR1 LGHNA, CDR2 YNFKEQ. Trimming took off 4 bases at V and 5 bases at J, with 20 bases between the two ends. There are 16 residues in the CDR3. The CDR3: CASSRTLGEAGETQYF. The CDR3 DNA is TGTGCCAGCAGCCGGACATTGGGGGAGGCCGGGGAGACCCAGTACTTC.

The chain has TRBV20-1 and TRBJ2-7; possibly TRBD2 for D (7 bases). V gave up 0 bases and J gave up 0 bases, with 18 bases separating them. Germline V gene sequence: CDR1 DFQATT, CDR2 SNEGSKA (reference sequence). This CDR3 has 17 residues. The CDR3 loop is CSAREKQGLSFSYEQYF. DNA for the CDR3: TGCAGTGCTAGAGAAAAACAGGGACTATCCTTCTCCTACGAGCAGTACTTC.

V gene TRBV19 combines with J gene TRBJ1-1; D uncertain. V was pared by 3 bases and J by 1 base, with 6 bases between. This CDR3 region has 13 residues. The germline V gene has CDR1 LNHDA and CDR2 SQIVND (reference sequence). CDR3 sequence (DNA): TGTGCCAGTAGTATTTGGGGGAACACTGAAGCTTTCTTT. Protein: CASSIWGNTEAFF.

V usage is TRBV27 and J usage is TRBJ1-1, with 9 bases aligning to TRBD1. This CDR3 has 16 amino acids. Germline V gene lookup returns CDR1 MNHEY and CDR2 SMNVEV (reference sequence). V lost 3 bases and J lost 7; bases outside the gene matches: 12. The CDR3 nucleotides are TGTGCCAGCAGTTTTTCCGGGACAGGGTCCGAGGTTGAAGCTTTCTTT. Amino acid sequence: CASSFSGTGSEVEAFF.

This chain connects TRBV30 to TRBJ1-5; D is uncertain. V was shortened by 5 bases and J by 4 bases, with 6 bases between the two germline ends. There are 11 residues in the CDR3. Per germline, CDR1 GTSNPN and CDR2 SVGIG (reference sequence). The CDR3: CAWGLNQPQHF. The CDR3, as DNA: TGTGCCTGGGGCCTAAATCAGCCCCAGCATTTT.

The genes are TRBV11-1 and TRBJ1-1; D uncertain. There are 12 residues in the CDR3. Germline V gene lookup returns CDR1 SGHAT and CDR2 FQDESV (reference sequence). V was shortened by 5 bases and J by 7 bases, with 11 bases between the two germline ends. As DNA, the CDR3 is TGTGCCAGCAGCCCCCCGAGTTTTGAAGCTTTCTTT. Its protein is CASSPPSFEAFF.

The chain uses TRBV6-5 and TRBJ1-5, with D uncertain. This CDR3 contains 13 residues. CDR1 and CDR2 (germline): MNHEY, SVGAGI. The V end lost 0 bases, the J end lost 9 bases, and 9 bases lay between the germline ends. This chain's CDR3 is CASSYSGTRPQHF. The CDR3 bases are TGTGCCAGCAGTTACTCGGGTACGAGGCCCCAGCATTTT.

This clonotype was seen a few times. This rearrangement joins TRBV5-4 to TRBJ1-1, with 7 positions matching TRBD1. Germline CDR1 SGHNT, CDR2 YYREEE (reference sequence). Germline trimming cut 9 bases from V and 5 bases from J; bases unmatched to any gene: 19. This CDR3 contains 16 residues. The chain's CDR3 is CAIGDGRQGVLTEAFF. The CDR3 nucleotides read TGTGCCATAGGCGACGGAAGACAGGGAGTATTGACTGAAGCTTTCTTT.